This T cell receptor (beta chain) was profiled in a study of T cells in Graves' hyperthyroidism and ophthalmopathy. This clonotype showed up just once. A read error may explain this, as a much larger clone is one base away. This CDR3 comprises 13 residues. In germline, CDR1 is LGHDT, CDR2 YNNKEL (reference sequence). V was cut by 4 bases and J by 1 base, with 6 bases left in between. Amplification of TCR beta CDR3 regions used RNA as the template. Primed by the HTBI set, a first-round RT-PCR was run on the TCR CDR3. TCRdb called the multiplex PCR reads again in MiXCR, with one record for every CDR3 protein. The sample has 340,000 or so distinct CDR3 sequences; roughly a fifth are singletons.

Input material: blood. The chain couples TRBV3-1 to TRBJ2-3; D is uncertain. The clonotype originates from a woman aged 45-60 years with Graves' hyperthyroidism. CDR3 DNA sequence: TGTGCCAGCAGCCGGTTGGGCACAGATACGCAGTATTTT. The encoded protein is CASSRLGTDTQYF.